Presented here are 29 T cell receptor beta chains from one specimen sequenced in a study of blood T cells in healthy people across ages. The second PCR ran about 7 to 12 cycles with a sample-barcoded 5' primer and J-beta primers. Using its own MiXCR run on the 5' RACE reads, TCRdb lists one record per CDR3 protein. The profile covers some 710,000 distinct CDR3 sequences, with about 20% appearing a single time and roughly 22% taken by the ten largest. Sequencing was done on a sample of blood. These receptor sequences come from a man between 65 and 85 years old in good health.

In this sample, this clonotype turned up once. The junction departs from germline at one end; a sequencing error may be responsible. This chain joins TRBV12-3 or TRBV12-4 and TRBJ2-3; D is possibly TRBD1 (7 bases). CDR3 length: 17 residues. Here the CDR3 DNA reads TGTGCCAGCAGCTCCGGATTAGCGGAAACGGGGACAGATGCGCAGTATTTT. As protein: CASSSGLAETGTDAQYF.

In its sample, this clonotype was seen many times. The chain uses TRBV5-6 and TRBJ2-5; D unresolved. The V gene's germline CDR1 is SGHDT and CDR2 YYEEEE. This CDR3 is built from 17 residues. Trimming removed 0 bases at V and 4 bases at J, with 19 bases between. The CDR3 DNA reads as TGTGCCAGCAGCTTGGGCCTAGTCGTGGGTGGGTCAGAGACCCAGTACTTC. Translating it yields CASSLGLVVGGSETQYF.

This clonotype was detected only a few times. The genes are TRBV5-1 and TRBJ2-7; 9 bases are a match to TRBD1. Unmatched junction bases numbered 9, after V lost 4 bases and J lost 4 bases. The CDR3 extends over 15 amino acids. Germline CDR1 reads SGHRS; CDR2 reads YFSETQ. In DNA form, the CDR3 reads TGCGCCAGCAGCGGAAGAGACAGGGGGGATTACGAGCAGTACTTC. Translation: CASSGRDRGDYEQYF.

The chain carries TRBV13 and TRBJ2-3; TRBD2 aligns across 7 bases. The CDR3 extends over 16 amino acids. The J segment lost 2 bases and the V segment lost 5 bases, leaving 10 bases of the junction unmatched. Germline V gives CDR1 PRHDT, CDR2 FYEKMQ (reference sequence). The CDR3 loop reads CASSPLPSGATDTQYF. CDR3 sequence (DNA): TGTGCCAGCAGCCCCCTCCCCAGCGGGGCCACAGATACGCAGTATTTT.

The rearrangement joins TRBV20-1 to TRBJ2-5; 9 bases match TRBD2. The J call is in doubt because the DNA end fits TRBJ2-1 better. The length of the CDR3 is 14 residues. Per germline, CDR1 DFQATT and CDR2 SNEGSKA (reference sequence). Here the CDR3 DNA reads TGCAGTGCTGCTCACCCTGGGACTAGCAGCGAGCAGTTCTTC. Encoded protein: CSAAHPGTSSEQFF.

This clonotype was seen a few times. V is TRBV20-1 and J is TRBJ2-4, with 9 positions matching TRBD1. After removal of 6 bases from V and 2 bases from J, the junction contained 20 bases not matched to a gene. In germline, CDR1 is DFQATT, CDR2 SNEGSKA (reference sequence). The CDR3 loop spans 19 amino acids. The CDR3 sequence: CSALTHRGREAFSKNIQYF. In nucleotides, the CDR3 is TGCAGTGCCTTGACCCACAGGGGGCGCGAAGCCTTTTCCAAAAACATTCAGTACTTC.

V is TRBV9 and J is TRBJ2-6, with D uncertain. The ends were cut back, 3 bases at V and 4 bases at J, with 8 bases in the middle. From germline, CDR1 is SGDLS and CDR2 YYNGEE. The CDR3 extends over 14 amino acids. This chain's CDR3 is CASSGNLGANVLTF. The CDR3 DNA follows: TGTGCCAGCAGCGGGAATTTGGGGGCCAACGTCCTGACTTTC.

This clonotype was picked up a small number of times. This rearrangement joins TRBV2 to TRBJ2-2; 11 bases map to TRBD2. This CDR3 spans 16 amino acids. V lost 5 bases, J lost 7 bases, and 9 bases stayed unmatched. Looked up from germline, CDR1 is SNHLY and CDR2 is FYNNEI. CDR3 sequence: CASSLTSGSGNGELFF. CDR3 nucleotides: TGTGCCAGCAGTCTTACTAGCGGGAGTGGGAACGGGGAGCTGTTTTTT.

There are a few counts of this clonotype. This likely comes from a read error, as the CDR3 has no conserved phenylalanine or tryptophan at its end. The chain carries TRBV10-3 and TRBJ2-5; the D call may be TRBD1 or TRBD2 (5 bases each). The CDR3 totals 12 residues. The ends were cut back, 5 bases at V and 11 bases at J, with 15 bases in the middle. Looked up from germline, CDR1 is ENHRY and CDR2 is SYGVKD. Written as DNA, the CDR3 is TGTGCCATCAGTCCCGGGGCGGAAGAGCAGTACGTC. Translating gives CAISPGAEEQYV.

This rearrangement joins TRBV29-1 to TRBJ1-2; 7 nucleotides agree with TRBD1. The CDR3 covers 12 residues. Trimming took 3 bases from V and 8 from J; bases not matched to a gene: 6. Germline CDR1 reads SQVTM; CDR2 reads ANQGSEA. The CDR3 spells CSVDTGARGYTF. The CDR3 nucleotides read TGCAGCGTTGACACAGGGGCGCGGGGCTACACCTTC.

V gene TRBV3-1 combines with J gene TRBJ2-5, with D possibly called TRBD1 or TRBD2 (5 bases each). V shed 4 bases and J shed 1 base, with 13 bases lying between them. The CDR3 loop spans 15 amino acids. The V gene's germline CDR1 is LGHDT and CDR2 YNNKEL (reference sequence). The CDR3 region has the DNA TGTGCCAGCAGCCGCCGATTGGGGACCCAAGAGACCCAGTACTTC. Translated: CASSRRLGTQETQYF.

The chain recombines TRBV29-1 with TRBJ1-1; D gene unclear. The germline V gene encodes CDR1 SQVTM and CDR2 ANQGSEA. The length of the CDR3 is 13 residues. V was shortened by 2 bases and J by 1 base, with 8 bases between the two germline ends. The CDR3, as DNA: TGCAGCGTTGAAAAGGAAGCGAACACTGAAGCTTTCTTT. Translated, it gives CSVEKEANTEAFF.

Many counts were recorded for this clonotype. This rearrangement joins TRBV12-3 or TRBV12-4 to TRBJ1-3, with D possibly being TRBD1 (6 bases). CDR3 size: 14 residues. Trimming pared 3 bases from V and 4 bases from J, leaving 10 bases between. In DNA form, the CDR3 reads TGTGCCAGCAGTTTCGGGACACGGGGAAACACCATATATTTT. Translating it yields CASSFGTRGNTIYF.

Written as DNA, the CDR3 is TGCGCCAGTTACCCTTTTGCCTGGGACAGGGTGAACACCGGGGAGCTGTTTTTT. It encodes CASYPFAWDRVNTGELFF. V and J are TRBV5-1 and TRBJ2-2; TRBD1 agrees at 9 bases. The CDR3 covers 18 residues. Trimming took 8 bases from V and 1 from J; bases not matched to a gene: 15. Germline CDR1 and CDR2: SGHRS and YFSETQ.

In its sample, this clonotype was seen a few times. The chain uses TRBV28 and TRBJ2-1; 10 bases fit TRBD1. The CDR3 runs to 15 residues. CDR1 and CDR2 from the germline V gene are MDHEN and SYDVKM. V lost 8 bases and J lost 9; bases outside the gene matches: 13. This CDR3 reads CASSWRQGASVEQFF. CDR3 bases: TGTGCCAGCTCTTGGAGACAGGGGGCATCAGTTGAGCAGTTCTTC. The full variable domain, with the rest looked up from reference TRBV28 and TRBJ2-1, is DVKVTQSSRYLVKRTGEKVFLECVQDMDHENMFWYRQDPGLGLRLIYFSYDVKMKEKGDIPEGYSVSREKKERFSLILESASTNQTSMYLCASSWRQGASVEQFFGPGTRLTVL.

This clonotype was recorded a few times. This chain connects TRBV25-1 to TRBJ1-5, with D maybe TRBD1 (5 bases). The germline V and J ends were trimmed by 4 bases and 0 bases, with 19 bases remaining between them. This CDR3 is 18 amino acids long. Germline V gene sequence: CDR1 MGHDK, CDR2 SYGVNS. CDR3 sequence (DNA): TGTGCCAGCAGTGGGGGTGAGGGGTGGCCATATAGCAATCAGCCCCAGCATTTT. Amino acid sequence: CASSGGEGWPYSNQPQHF.

CDR3 sequence: CASSQRKGNTIYF. CDR3 nucleotides: TGCGCCAGCAGCCAACGGAAAGGAAACACCATATATTTT. The rearrangement uses TRBV4-3 and TRBJ1-3; D gene uncertain. Trimming took 2 bases from V and 4 from J, leaving 6 bases between them. This CDR3 contains 13 residues. CDR1 and CDR2 (germline): LGHNA, YSLEER.

Only a few counts were recorded for this clonotype. V gene TRBV20-1 combines with J gene TRBJ2-3; D might be TRBD2 (5 bases). The V end was cut by 2 bases, the J end by 5 bases, with 8 bases between. The CDR3 consists of 12 residues. CDR1 is DFQATT, CDR2 SNEGSKA, per germline (reference sequence). CDR3 coding DNA: TGCAGTGCTAGATACGGAGGAGATACGCAGTATTTT. It is translated as CSARYGGDTQYF.

The rearrangement uses TRBV29-1 and TRBJ2-4; TRBD2 agrees at 8 bases. The CDR3 spans 12 residues. Germline loops: CDR1 SQVTM, CDR2 ANQGSEA. V lost 7 bases and J lost 8; bases outside the gene matches: 7. CDR3 loop: CSAQRGRDIQYF. Here the CDR3 DNA reads TGCAGCGCCCAGCGGGGGAGGGACATTCAGTACTTC.

This clonotype was counted between two and nine times. The genes are TRBV3-1 and TRBJ2-7; no firm D call. Per germline, CDR1 LGHDT and CDR2 YNNKEL (reference sequence). The germline V and J ends were trimmed by 3 bases and 0 bases, with 9 bases remaining between them. This CDR3 comprises 14 residues. Here the CDR3 reads CASSQLASSYEQYF. CDR3 in DNA: TGTGCCAGCAGCCAGCTTGCAAGCTCCTACGAGCAGTACTTC.

V and J are TRBV5-6 and TRBJ2-3; either TRBD1 or TRBD2 may fit D (5 bases each). The germline V gene encodes CDR1 SGHDT and CDR2 YYEEEE. Trimming shortened V by 1 base and J by 4 bases, and 13 bases separated the two germline ends. The CDR3 covers 15 residues. The CDR3 DNA reads TGTGCCAGCAGCTTGTATGGGGGTTATGCAGATACGCAGTATTTT. As protein: CASSLYGGYADTQYF.

The rearrangement links TRBV27 to TRBJ2-3; D remains ambiguous. Deletions cut 5 bases from V and 0 bases from J, with 9 bases between. CDR3 length equals 14 residues. Germline lookup yields CDR1 MNHEY and CDR2 SMNVEV (reference sequence). CDR3 nucleotides: TGTGCCAGCAGTCTCCCGGACAGCACAGATACGCAGTATTTT. Protein product: CASSLPDSTDTQYF.

This clonotype was seen ten or more times. The gene calls are TRBV2 and TRBJ2-2; possibly TRBD1 or TRBD2 for D (5 bases each). This CDR3 region has 12 residues. The V end lost 6 bases, the J end lost 7 bases, and 9 bases lay between the germline ends. CDR1 is SNHLY and CDR2 is FYNNEI in the germline V gene. In nucleotides, the CDR3 is TGTGCCAGCAGGTTGAGGGGCGGGGAGCTGTTTTTT. This sequence encodes CASRLRGGELFF.

The chain couples TRBV19 to TRBJ1-5, with a possible D match to TRBD1 (6 bases). Germline CDR1 and CDR2: LNHDA and SQIVND (reference sequence). Trimming shortened V by 1 base and J by 0 bases, and 10 bases separated the two germline ends. The CDR3 is 16 residues long. CDR3 sequence reads: CASSIVGQNSNQPQHF. The CDR3 nucleotides are TGTGCCAGTAGTATAGTAGGACAGAATAGCAATCAGCCCCAGCATTTT.

This clonotype showed up many times. This chain links TRBV12-3 or TRBV12-4 with TRBJ1-2, with unresolved D. Trimming removed 0 bases at V and 4 bases at J, with 6 bases between. This CDR3 contains 13 residues. DNA for the CDR3: TGTGCCAGCAGTTTAGCGCTGGGCTATGGCTACACCTTC. Its translation is CASSLALGYGYTF.

A few counts support this clonotype. The genes are TRBV12-3 or TRBV12-4 and TRBJ2-4; 13 positions match TRBD2. The length of the CDR3 is 19 residues. V was pared by 5 bases and J by 0 bases, with 10 bases of the junction left unmatched. The CDR3 nucleotides are TGTGCCAGCAGTCCCTACGGGACTAGCGGGACCCGAGCCAAAAACATTCAGTACTTC. Translated: CASSPYGTSGTRAKNIQYF.

The CDR3, as DNA: TGTGCCAGCAGTTTTCTCCCCGGGACAGCGAACACCGGGGAGCTGTTTTTT. Translating gives CASSFLPGTANTGELFF. The chain combines TRBV7-2 with TRBJ2-2, with TRBD1 matching 7 bases. CDR1 is SGHTA and CDR2 is FQGNSA in the germline V gene. CDR3 length: 17 residues. Losses at the gene ends were 6 bases for V and 0 bases for J; bases not matched to a gene: 10.

This clonotype was seen a few times. The rearrangement uses TRBV28 and TRBJ2-3, with 9 bases identical to TRBD1. Germline assignment: CDR1 MDHEN and CDR2 SYDVKM. CDR3 length: 17 residues. J was trimmed by 3 bases and V by 3 bases; bases with no gene match: 10. The CDR3 loop reads CASSFYPGQGKTDTQYF. CDR3 DNA: TGTGCCAGCAGTTTTTATCCGGGACAGGGAAAAACAGATACGCAGTATTTT.

This clonotype was seen more than once but under ten times. The gene calls are TRBV28 and TRBJ2-3; 11 bases are shared with TRBD2. The CDR3 extends over 15 amino acids. Germline CDR1 MDHEN, CDR2 SYDVKM. The trim removed 6 bases at V and 2 bases at J, leaving 4 bases unmatched. The CDR3 region is CASRPGLADTDTQYF. CDR3 bases: TGTGCCAGCAGACCGGGACTAGCGGACACAGATACGCAGTATTTT.